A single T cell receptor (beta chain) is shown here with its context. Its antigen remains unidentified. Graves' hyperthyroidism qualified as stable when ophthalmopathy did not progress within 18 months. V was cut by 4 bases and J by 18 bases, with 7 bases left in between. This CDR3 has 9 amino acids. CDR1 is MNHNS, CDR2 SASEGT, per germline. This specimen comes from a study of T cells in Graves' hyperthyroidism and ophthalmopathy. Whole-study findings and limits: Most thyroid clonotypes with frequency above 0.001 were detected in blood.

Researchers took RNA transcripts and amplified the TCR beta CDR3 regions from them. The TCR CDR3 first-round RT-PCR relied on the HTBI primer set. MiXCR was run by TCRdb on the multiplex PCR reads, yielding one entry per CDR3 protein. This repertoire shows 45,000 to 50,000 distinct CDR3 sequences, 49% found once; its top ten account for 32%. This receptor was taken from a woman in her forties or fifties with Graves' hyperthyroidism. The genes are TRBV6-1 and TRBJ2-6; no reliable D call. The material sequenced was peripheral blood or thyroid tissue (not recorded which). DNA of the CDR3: TGTGCCAGCAGTGGAGAACCGACTTTC. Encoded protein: CASSGEPTF.